This T cell receptor beta chain appears in the sequencing data of a study of Graves' ophthalmopathy and Graves' hyperthyroidism. Regarding the study as a whole: A 13-signature model separated ophthalmopathy from stable hyperthyroidism, approximately 87% sensitivity, around 81% specificity. Prediction of ophthalmopathy progression reached approximately 64% sensitivity and 72.22% specificity. Also, most clonotypes expanded in the thyroid above 0.001 frequency appeared in blood.

Over 9.5 ml of fresh blood yielded the PBMCs by density gradient. This clonotype was detected ten times or more. Its target is not known. Per germline, CDR1 KGHSY and CDR2 FQNENV. The CDR3 consists of 15 residues. The junction had 8 bases not matched to a gene; V was cut back by 1 base and J by 6 bases. The sequenced template was RNA, covering the TCR beta CDR3 region. RT-PCR with HTBI primers came first, then second-round multiplex PCR. One entry per CDR3 protein, called by TCRdb with MiXCR from the multiplex PCR reads. The data show some 210,000 distinct CDR3 sequences, with under 30% seen just once and over 7.5% held by the top ten.

The receptor was isolated from a man aged 45-65 years with Graves' ophthalmopathy. The V and J genes are TRBV16 and TRBJ1-2; 7 bases agree with TRBD1. Material: peripheral blood. This chain's CDR3 is CASSQFGTGANGYTF. In nucleotides, the CDR3 is TGTGCCAGCAGCCAATTTGGAACAGGGGCCAATGGCTACACCTTC.